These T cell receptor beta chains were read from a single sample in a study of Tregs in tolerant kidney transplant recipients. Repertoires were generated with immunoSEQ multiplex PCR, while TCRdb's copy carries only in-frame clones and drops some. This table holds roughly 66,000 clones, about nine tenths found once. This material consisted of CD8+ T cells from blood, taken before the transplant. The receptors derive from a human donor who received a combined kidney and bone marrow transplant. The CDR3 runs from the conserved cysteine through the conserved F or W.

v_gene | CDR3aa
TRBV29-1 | CSVVGRDKAYEQYF
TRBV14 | CASSPQVTHNNEQFF
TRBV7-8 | CASSPPRYEQYF
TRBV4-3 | CASSQDLVGVQETQYF
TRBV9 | CASSGRGENTGELFF
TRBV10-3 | CAISESRISYEQYF
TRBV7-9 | CASSLYLTSSDEQYF
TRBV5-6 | CASSSVTGLKYNEQFF
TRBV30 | CAWDGEDRIPYEQYF
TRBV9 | CASSDRLAGPRSYNEQFF
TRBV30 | CASTREYVNEQFF
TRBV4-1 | CASSHYGLAVSTDTQYF
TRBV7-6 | CASSLAGDTLSYNEQFF
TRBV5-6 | CASSLGRMEQYF
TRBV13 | CASSPGQGASYEQYF
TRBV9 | CASSVGDRGSGYTF
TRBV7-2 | CASSEQGNEQFF
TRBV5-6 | CASSLGQVGYTF
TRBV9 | CASSGSGGNYNEQFF
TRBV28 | CASSETGFYGYTF
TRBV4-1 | CASSQDIAGAGEQYF
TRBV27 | CASSLGEVYEQYF
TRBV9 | CASSVIRRGKDEQYF
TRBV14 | CASSPRLAPKELFF
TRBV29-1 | CSVARTGMNTEAFF
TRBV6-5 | CASSYSSGLVTYEQYF
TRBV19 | CASSPLQQGHEQYF
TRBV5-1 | CASSLENRYNEQFF
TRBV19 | CASSTAGTNGNTIYF
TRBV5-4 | CASSSPHDYTEAFF
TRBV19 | CASSWGQGPMNTEAFF
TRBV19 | CASRWGHYSNQPQHF
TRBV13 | CASSPGQGTAYGYTF
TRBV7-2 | CASSPGLGNEQFF
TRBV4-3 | CASSQSQGSEKLFF
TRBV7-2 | CASSLEGYMGRTEAFF
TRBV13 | CASSTGTGKSLHF
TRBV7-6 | CASSDNLAGGLEQYF
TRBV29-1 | CSVKGGTVSYEQYF
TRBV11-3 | CASSFGSEQYF
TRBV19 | CASSPDSRSPLHF
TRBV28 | CASSLVLAGGELGDTQYF
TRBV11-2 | CASSLDGSGRAGEQFF
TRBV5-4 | CASRPADSWYNEQFF
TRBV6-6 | CASNPGTGSHEQYF
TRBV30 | CAWGGLPGTEAFF
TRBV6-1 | CASSLMTAPNYGYTF
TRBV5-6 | CASSSAGTGPYEQYF
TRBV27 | CASSPLNQPQHF
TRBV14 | CASSQIREQYF
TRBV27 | CASRPTPGTVHGYTF
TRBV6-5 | CASSPATTNTGELFF
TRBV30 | CAWSGYRDSGDYGYTF
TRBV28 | CASSSGTSHQPQHF
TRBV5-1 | CASSFGGNEQFF